Here is one T cell receptor beta chain with its context. The sample originates from a study of brain metastases from non-small cell lung cancer. The CDR3 totals 17 residues. Trimming cost V 0 bases and J 1 base; bases outside gene matches: 2. CDR1 SGHDT and CDR2 YYEEEE come from the germline V gene. Sequencing was performed with immunoSEQ multiplex PCR; in TCRdb, only in-frame clones are kept and a portion is missing. The sample holds 2,000 to 2,500 clones; about nine tenths are singletons and the top ten take 8.8%. The TCR comes from a donor aged 40 or over with non-small cell lung cancer. The rearrangement uses TRBV5-6 and TRBJ2-2; the match to TRBD2 covers 11 bases. The sequenced sample was tumor-adjacent normal tissue. CDR3 sequence reads: CASSLAGLAGNTGELFF. DNA of the CDR3: TGTGCCAGCAGCTTGGCCGGACTAGCGGGGAACACCGGGGAGCTGTTTTTT.